Presented here are 21 T cell receptor beta chains from one specimen sequenced in a study of patients and donors after allogeneic stem cell transplantation. One entry per CDR3 protein results from TCRdb running MiXCR on the RT-PCR reads. The sample includes 400,000 to 450,000 distinct CDR3 sequences, 15% to 20% of them seen just once. The specimen was blood, either unsorted or a sorted T cell fraction (not recorded which). The receptors were gathered from a human donor who was either an allogeneic HSCT recipient or a stem cell or donor lymphocyte infusion donor (not recorded which). It is not recorded whose cells these are; they may come from a transplant donor.

J is TRBJ1-5 and V is TRBV12-3 or TRBV12-4, with 7 nucleotides matching TRBD1. The CDR3 spans 16 residues. V was clipped by 3 bases and J by 4 bases; unmatched bases: 9. For the CDR3, the DNA is TGTGCCAGCAGTTTGGTGCGTCCAGGGGGGAATCAGCCCCAGCATTTT. This translates into CASSLVRPGGNQPQHF.

The chain joins TRBV20-1 to TRBJ2-7; D ambiguous. The CDR3 has 13 amino acids. V dropped 2 bases and J dropped 4 bases, with 12 bases sitting between them. From germline, CDR1 is DFQATT and CDR2 SNEGSKA (reference sequence). CDR3 residues: CSARFLTRYEQYF. The CDR3 DNA reads TGCAGTGCTAGATTCCTCACGCGGTACGAGCAGTACTTC.

This clonotype was counted many times. The J gene is TRBJ2-3, the V gene TRBV12-3 or TRBV12-4; 8 nucleotides agree with TRBD1. CDR3 length equals 15 residues. Trimming took 6 bases from V and 4 from J; bases not matched to a gene: 9. CDR3 DNA sequence: TGTGCCAGCAGACGCATGACAGGGGCGGCAGATACGCAGTATTTT. This sequence encodes CASRRMTGAADTQYF.

The rearrangement joins TRBV4-3 to TRBJ1-5; D is undetermined. Germline-derived CDR1 and CDR2 are LGHNA and YSLEER. The CDR3 length is 16 residues. V was trimmed by 0 bases and J by 2 bases, leaving 11 bases between them. DNA for the CDR3: TGCGCCAGCAGCCAAGATCGTTTGGGAGGCAATCAGCCCCAGCATTTT. Its protein is CASSQDRLGGNQPQHF.

About this clonotype itself: Since a much larger clone is just one base distant, this may be a read error. The chain carries TRBV9 and TRBJ1-1; a possible D gene is TRBD1 (6 bases). Germline V gene data show CDR1 as SGDLS and CDR2 as YYNGEE. The CDR3 length is 13 residues. The CDR3 loop reads CASSGTGLTDAFF. The CDR3 DNA reads as TGTGCCAGCAGCGGAACAGGGTTAACTGACGCTTTCTTT.

This clonotype appeared a few times. V gene TRBV20-1 combines with J gene TRBJ2-3; D gene uncertain. V was clipped by 2 bases and J by 1 base, with 13 bases between them. Germline CDR1 and CDR2: DFQATT and SNEGSKA (reference sequence). This CDR3 region has 15 residues. The CDR3 DNA reads as TGCAGTGCTAGAATAAGTTCATCAGGCACAGATACGCAGTATTTT. It yields the protein CSARISSSGTDTQYF.

This clonotype was found many times. J is TRBJ2-1 and V is TRBV3-1, with D perhaps matching TRBD1 or TRBD2 (5 bases each). This CDR3 is built from 13 residues. The ends were cut back, 4 bases at V and 9 bases at J, with 13 bases in the middle. The germline gives CDR1 LGHDT, CDR2 YNNKEL (reference sequence). The CDR3 DNA reads as TGTGCCAGCAGCCGTCGGGGTGGGGGTGAGCAGTTCTTC. It yields the protein CASSRRGGGEQFF.

This chain links TRBV29-1 with TRBJ2-5; the D gene is possibly TRBD1 (6 bases). CDR3 length equals 11 residues. Germline V gene lookup returns CDR1 SQVTM and CDR2 ANQGSEA. The DNA of the CDR3 is TGCAGTGCACAGGGACGAGAGACCCAGTACTTC. Protein: CSAQGRETQYF.

The rearrangement links TRBV7-3 to TRBJ2-3, with a weak D call TRBD2 (7 bases). The CDR3 consists of 16 residues. In germline, CDR1 is SGHTA, CDR2 FQGTGA. V lost 1 base and J 3 bases, leaving 14 bases between the germline ends. The CDR3 DNA follows: TGTGCCAGCAGCTTAAGGGGAGGGGGGAAAACAGATACGCAGTATTTT. It is translated as CASSLRGGGKTDTQYF.

V is TRBV7-2 and J is TRBJ2-1; TRBD1 is a possible D gene (6 bases). Germline assignment: CDR1 SGHTA and CDR2 FQGNSA. Trimming took 5 bases from V and 6 from J, leaving 17 bases between them. The CDR3 runs to 15 residues. Here the CDR3 DNA reads TGTGCCAGCAGCCTCCCATCCCAGGGGCGCAATGAGCAGTTCTTC. This encodes CASSLPSQGRNEQFF.

This chain joins TRBV10-3 and TRBJ2-3; D not certain. This CDR3 region has 14 residues. Germline V gives CDR1 ENHRY, CDR2 SYGVKD. Trimming cost V 3 bases and J 0 bases, with 7 bases left between them. CDR3 DNA: TGTGCCATCAGTGACCCTGGAAGCACAGATACGCAGTATTTT. Encoded protein: CAISDPGSTDTQYF.

This clonotype was found a few times. The chain carries TRBV6-5 and TRBJ1-5; D is ambiguous. V was trimmed by 0 bases and J by 3 bases, leaving 12 bases between them. Germline CDR1 reads MNHEY; CDR2 reads SVGAGI. The CDR3 is made up of 16 amino acids. CDR3 loop: CASSYSWQANNQPQHF. Written as DNA, the CDR3 is TGTGCCAGCAGTTACTCGTGGCAGGCGAACAATCAGCCCCAGCATTTT.

V and J are TRBV10-3 and TRBJ2-2; 12 bases are a match to TRBD1. CDR3 length equals 15 residues. Germline V gives CDR1 ENHRY, CDR2 SYGVKD. CDR3 sequence (DNA): TGTGGCACATCGGCGGGACAGGGGGCGCCCGGGGAGCTGTTTTTT. Translated: CGTSAGQGAPGELFF.

DNA for the CDR3: TGTGCCAGCAGCCGTGGGACTAGCCGTGGGATCGAGCAGTACTTC. Protein: CASSRGTSRGIEQYF. The chain combines TRBV4-2 with TRBJ2-7; 9 bases match TRBD2. Germline V lookup: CDR1 LGHNA, CDR2 YNFKEQ. V was clipped by 4 bases and J by 6 bases; unmatched bases: 10. This CDR3 region has 15 residues.

The chain combines TRBV6-1 with TRBJ1-6, with TRBD1 as a possible D gene (5 bases). V was cut by 5 bases and J by 10 bases, with 15 bases left in between. Per the germline V gene, CDR1 is MNHNS and CDR2 is SASEGT. This CDR3 comprises 14 residues. The CDR3 region has the DNA TGTGCCAGCAGTAGACGGTTGGGGGACTCACCCCTCCACTTT. Protein sequence: CASSRRLGDSPLHF.

A few counts support this clonotype. The gene calls are TRBV11-3 and TRBJ2-7; D perhaps matches TRBD1 (6 bases). Trimming took off 4 bases at V and 13 bases at J, with 14 bases between the two ends. CDR3 length: 11 residues. From germline, CDR1 is SGHNT and CDR2 YENEEA. In DNA form, the CDR3 reads TGTGCCAGCAGCTCCATCCGGGACAACTACTTC. This gives the protein CASSSIRDNYF.

Only one count was recorded for this clonotype. The V and J genes are TRBV30 and TRBJ2-7, with no clear D. This CDR3 contains 14 residues. Germline lookup yields CDR1 GTSNPN and CDR2 SVGIG (reference sequence). The V gene lost 0 bases and the J gene lost 0 bases, with 9 bases spanning the gap. The CDR3 spells CAWSVHTLSYEQYF. CDR3 sequence (DNA): TGTGCCTGGAGTGTACATACACTCTCCTACGAGCAGTACTTC. Full variable domain (missing parts from reference TRBV30 and TRBJ2-7): SQTIHQWPATLVQPVGSPLSLECTVEGTSNPNLYWYRQAAGRGLQLLFYSVGIGQISSEVPQNLSASRPQDRQFILSSKKLLLSDSGFYLCAWSVHTLSYEQYFGPGTRLTVT.

In this sample, this clonotype turned up a few times. The rearrangement joins TRBV12-3 or TRBV12-4 to TRBJ1-2; 8 bases are shared with TRBD1. J gave up 7 bases and V 6 bases, and 10 bases lay outside the gene matches. The CDR3 length is 14 residues. The CDR3 DNA reads as TGTGCCAGCAGAGGGACGGGACAGGCTGGTGGCTACACCTTC. Translating gives CASRGTGQAGGYTF.

The chain carries TRBV18 and TRBJ1-3; TRBD1 aligns across 7 bases. The CDR3 runs to 15 residues. The V and J ends lost 4 bases and 0 bases, in that order; junction bases with no gene match: 3. In germline, CDR1 is KGHSH, CDR2 LQKENI. CDR3 DNA sequence: TGTGCCAGCTCACTGACAGGGAGCTCTGGAAACACCATATATTTT. Residues: CASSLTGSSGNTIYF.

This clonotype has only a few counts. The chain links TRBV10-3 to TRBJ1-3, with TRBD1 matching over 7 bases. Trimming removed 3 bases from V and 3 bases from J; junction bases left unmatched: 5. CDR3 size: 15 residues. Germline V gene data show CDR1 as ENHRY and CDR2 as SYGVKD. CDR3: CAISEEGAGGNTIYF. Written as DNA, the CDR3 is TGTGCCATCAGTGAAGAGGGGGCTGGTGGAAACACCATATATTTT.

This chain links TRBV29-1 with TRBJ2-7; TRBD2 matches 11 bases. V gave up 6 bases and J gave up 5 bases; unmatched junction bases: 6. The CDR3 extends over 13 amino acids. Germline CDR1 and CDR2: SQVTM and ANQGSEA. CDR3 loop: CSVDSGRAHEQYF. The DNA for the CDR3 is TGCAGCGTAGATAGCGGGAGGGCCCACGAGCAGTACTTC.